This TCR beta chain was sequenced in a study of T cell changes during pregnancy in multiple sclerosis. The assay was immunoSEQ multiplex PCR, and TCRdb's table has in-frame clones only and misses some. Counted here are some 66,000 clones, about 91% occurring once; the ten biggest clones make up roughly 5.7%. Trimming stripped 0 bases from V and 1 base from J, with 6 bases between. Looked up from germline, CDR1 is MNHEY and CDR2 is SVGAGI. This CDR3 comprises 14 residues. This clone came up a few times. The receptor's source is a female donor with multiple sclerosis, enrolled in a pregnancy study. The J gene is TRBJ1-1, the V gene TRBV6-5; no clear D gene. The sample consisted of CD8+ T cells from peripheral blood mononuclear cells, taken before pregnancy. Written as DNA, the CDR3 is TGTGCCAGCAGTTACTCGGGAGAGAACACTGAAGCTTTCTTT. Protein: CASSYSGENTEAFF.